These 15 T cell receptor beta chains share one sample of origin, sequenced in a study of cytomegalovirus exposure and HLA in healthy donors. PCR used 60 Vbeta primers and 13 Jbeta primers. Clones were read by immunoSEQ multiplex PCR, and TCRdb kept only the in-frame ones, dropping some. The table for this sample gives about 130,000 clones. The sequenced sample consisted of PBMCs. All receptors come from a woman aged 55-69 years in good health and CMV-seronegative.

This sequence joins TRBV15 and TRBJ1-3; D unresolved. V dropped 2 bases and J dropped 4 bases, with 12 bases sitting between them. Germline-derived CDR1 and CDR2 are LNHNV and YYDKDF (reference sequence). This CDR3 contains 15 residues. For the CDR3, the DNA is TGTGCCACCAGCAGAAACAACGTTCCGGGAAACACCATATATTTT. Translated: CATSRNNVPGNTIYF.

This chain links TRBV30 with TRBJ1-5; D is perhaps TRBD1 (5 bases). Germline lookup yields CDR1 GTSNPN and CDR2 SVGIG (reference sequence). V lost 1 base and J 4 bases, leaving 8 bases between the germline ends. CDR3 length equals 13 residues. The CDR3: CAWSAGGNQPQHF. In nucleotides, the CDR3 is TGTGCCTGGAGTGCGGGGGGGAATCAGCCCCAGCATTTT.

CDR3 sequence: CASTTWGQGGRNTEAFF. DNA for the CDR3: TGTGCCAGTACGACCTGGGGACAGGGAGGAAGGAACACTGAAGCTTTCTTT. This chain connects TRBV19 to TRBJ1-1, with 9 bases matching TRBD1. Trimming took 7 bases from V and 1 from J; bases not matched to a gene: 13. This CDR3 is 17 amino acids long. Germline-derived CDR1 and CDR2 are LNHDA and SQIVND (reference sequence).

The chain recombines TRBV10-3 with TRBJ1-6, with D perhaps matching TRBD1 (6 bases). With 4 bases removed from V and 7 bases from J, the gap between germline ends came to 8 bases. CDR3 length equals 13 residues. CDR1 and CDR2 (germline): ENHRY, SYGVKD. For the CDR3, the DNA is TGTGCCATCAGTGGACAGGACAATTCACCCCTCCACTTT. It specifies CAISGQDNSPLHF.

The chain employs TRBV19 and TRBJ2-7; no clear D. V gave up 3 bases and J gave up 5 bases, with 17 bases separating them. Germline V lookup: CDR1 LNHDA, CDR2 SQIVND (reference sequence). The CDR3 is made up of 15 amino acids. Here the CDR3 reads CASSIKERAPNEQYF. CDR3 DNA sequence: TGTGCCAGTAGTATCAAGGAGCGAGCCCCCAACGAGCAGTACTTC.

This rearrangement joins TRBV5-1 to TRBJ2-7, with 11 bases identical to TRBD1. The junction had 3 bases not matched to a gene; V was cut back by 2 bases and J by 2 bases. The germline gives CDR1 SGHRS, CDR2 YFSETQ. This CDR3 comprises 15 residues. Here the CDR3 reads CASSFRGQGAYEQYF. The CDR3 coding sequence is TGCGCCAGCAGCTTCAGGGGACAGGGGGCCTACGAGCAGTACTTC.

This chain connects TRBV29-1 to TRBJ1-1, with a possible D match to TRBD1 (6 bases). CDR3 size: 13 residues. V dropped 7 bases and J dropped 1 base, with 13 bases sitting between them. Germline assignment: CDR1 SQVTM and CDR2 ANQGSEA. The CDR3 DNA sequence: TGCAGCGGCTGGGACACGTCGAACACTGAAGCTTTCTTT. Its translation is CSGWDTSNTEAFF.

This rearrangement joins TRBV30 to TRBJ2-2, with a possible D match to TRBD2 (5 bases). The CDR3 consists of 14 residues. Germline V gives CDR1 GTSNPN, CDR2 SVGIG (reference sequence). V was pared by 2 bases and J by 5 bases, with 12 bases between. The CDR3: CAWSPPTGTGELFF. CDR3 in DNA: TGTGCCTGGAGTCCCCCCACGGGGACCGGGGAGCTGTTTTTT.

This chain connects TRBV16 to TRBJ1-3; TRBD1 might be the D (6 bases). V was shortened by 1 base and J by 1 base, with 14 bases between the two germline ends. Germline assignment: CDR1 KGHSY and CDR2 FQNENV. The CDR3 runs 17 residues. Here the CDR3 reads CASSQYLDRGSGNTIYF. For the CDR3, the DNA is TGTGCCAGCAGCCAATATCTGGACAGAGGATCTGGAAACACCATATATTTT. The whole variable domain, remainder taken from reference TRBV16 and TRBJ1-3, is GEEVAQTPKHLVRGEGQKAKLYCAPIKGHSYVFWYQQVLKNEFKFLISFQNENVFDETGMPKERFSAKCLPNSPCSLEIQATKLEDSAVYFCASSQYLDRGSGNTIYFGEGSWLTVV.

The CDR3 spells CASSLRRLAGLINEQFF. The DNA of the CDR3 is TGTGCCAGCAGCTTGAGACGCCTAGCGGGACTTATCAATGAGCAGTTCTTC. The rearrangement joins TRBV5-6 to TRBJ2-1; TRBD2 matches at 9 bases. After removal of 1 base from V and 6 bases from J, the junction contained 11 bases not matched to a gene. This CDR3 comprises 17 residues. Germline lookup yields CDR1 SGHDT and CDR2 YYEEEE. Drawing the rest from reference TRBV5-6 and TRBJ2-1, the complete variable domain is DAGVTQSPTHLIKTRGQQVTLRCSPKSGHDTVSWYQQALGQGPQFIFQYYEEEERQRGNFPDRFSGHQFPNYSSELNVNALLLGDSALYLCASSLRRLAGLINEQFFGPGTRLTVL.

The chain recombines TRBV5-1 with TRBJ1-1, with a weak D call TRBD1 (5 bases). The CDR3 totals 14 residues. Germline V gene data show CDR1 as SGHRS and CDR2 as YFSETQ. V shed 3 bases and J shed 11 bases, with 20 bases lying between them. The CDR3 spells CASSSRTHPGNAFF. CDR3 DNA sequence: TGCGCCAGCAGCTCTCGGACACACCCAGGCAACGCTTTCTTT.

The rearrangement uses TRBV10-2 and TRBJ1-2, with D perhaps TRBD1 (6 bases). V was clipped by 1 base and J by 8 bases, with 14 bases between them. The CDR3 length is 14 residues. Germline-derived CDR1 and CDR2 are WSHSY and SAAADI. CDR3 protein: CASSEWTDASGYTF. CDR3 nucleotides: TGCGCCAGCAGTGAGTGGACAGACGCGTCGGGCTACACCTTC.

The chain has TRBV11-3 and TRBJ2-5, with TRBD1 identical over 8 bases. Germline lookup yields CDR1 SGHNT and CDR2 YENEEA. There are 16 residues in the CDR3. With 0 bases clipped from V and 5 bases from J, the junction kept 8 bases outside the gene matches. The DNA for the CDR3 is TGTGCCAGCAGCTTAGAACAGGGGGTAGGGGCGGAGACCCAGTACTTC. It specifies CASSLEQGVGAETQYF.

V is TRBV27 and J is TRBJ1-2; 9 bases fit TRBD1. The CDR3 runs 16 residues. CDR1 MNHEY and CDR2 SMNVEV come from the germline V gene (reference sequence). V lost 2 bases and J lost 8; bases outside the gene matches: 12. CDR3: CASSLIWGQGVSGYTF. The CDR3 bases are TGTGCCAGCAGTTTAATCTGGGGACAGGGAGTTTCGGGCTACACCTTC.

This chain uses TRBV27 with TRBJ2-5; D may be TRBD2 (5 bases). Germline assignment: CDR1 MNHEY and CDR2 SMNVEV (reference sequence). CDR3 length: 13 residues. Trimming took 5 bases from V and 4 from J, leaving 11 bases between them. CDR3 nucleotides: TGTGCCAGCAGTCCTCGAGAGGGAGAGACCCAGTACTTC. Amino acid sequence: CASSPREGETQYF.